The present TCR beta chain was sequenced within a study of T cell responses to AZD1222 COVID-19 vaccine. Assay: immunoSEQ multiplex PCR; the TCRdb copy retains only in-frame clones and omits some. The data contain fewer than 200,000 clones, 85% to 90% of them singletons. As to this clone: Its antigen is still unknown.

Study results and caveats: The study found vaccine-associated CD4 TCRs spanning spike, dominant at 160-218 and 743-854.

This TCR derives from an adult who received the AZD1222 COVID-19 vaccine. Sequenced material: peripheral blood, taken 28 days after the second AZD1222 dose.

CDR3 coding DNA: TGTGCCAGTAGTCCCGGACTTCGCACCGGGGAGCTGTTTTTT. Protein sequence: CASSPGLRTGELFF. The V gene is TRBV19, the J gene TRBJ2-2, with D maybe TRBD2 (5 bases). V was trimmed by 5 bases and J by 4 bases, leaving 11 bases between them. Germline CDR1 is LNHDA and CDR2 is SQIVND (reference sequence). There are 14 residues in the CDR3. The full variable domain, completed using reference TRBV19 and TRBJ2-2, is DGGITQSPKYLFRKEGQNVTLSCEQNLNHDAMYWYRQDPGQGLRLIYYSQIVNDFQKGDIAEGYSVSREKKESFPLTVTSAQKNPTAFYLCASSPGLRTGELFFGEGSRLTVL.